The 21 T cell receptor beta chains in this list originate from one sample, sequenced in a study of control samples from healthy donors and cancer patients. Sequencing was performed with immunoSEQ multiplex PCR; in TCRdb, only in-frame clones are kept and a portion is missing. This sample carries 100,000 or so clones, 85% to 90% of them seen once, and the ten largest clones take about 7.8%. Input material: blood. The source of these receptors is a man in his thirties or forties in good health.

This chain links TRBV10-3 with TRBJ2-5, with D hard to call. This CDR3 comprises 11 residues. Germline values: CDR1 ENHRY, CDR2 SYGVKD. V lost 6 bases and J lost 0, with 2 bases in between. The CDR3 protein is CAIRDQETQYF. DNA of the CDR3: TGTGCCATCAGGGACCAAGAGACCCAGTACTTC.

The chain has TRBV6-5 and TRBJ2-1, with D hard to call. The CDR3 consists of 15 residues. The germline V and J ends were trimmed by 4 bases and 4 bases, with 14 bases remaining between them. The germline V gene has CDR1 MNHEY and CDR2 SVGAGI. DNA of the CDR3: TGTGCCAGCAGTTTCTCGGACCACCTTTACAATGAGCAGTTCTTC. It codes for CASSFSDHLYNEQFF.

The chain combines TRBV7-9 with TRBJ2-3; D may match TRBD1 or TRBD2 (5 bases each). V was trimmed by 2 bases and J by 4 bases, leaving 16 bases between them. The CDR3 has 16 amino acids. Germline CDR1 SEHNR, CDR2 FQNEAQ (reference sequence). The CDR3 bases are TGTGCCAGCAGCTTATACCTTTTCCGGGGCGCAGATACGCAGTATTTT. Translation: CASSLYLFRGADTQYF.

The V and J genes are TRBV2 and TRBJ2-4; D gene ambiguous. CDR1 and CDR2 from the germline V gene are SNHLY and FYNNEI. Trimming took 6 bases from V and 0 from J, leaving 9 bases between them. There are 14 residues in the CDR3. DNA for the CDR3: TGTGCCAGCAGCCCCTTAGGAGCCAAAAACATTCAGTACTTC. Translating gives CASSPLGAKNIQYF.

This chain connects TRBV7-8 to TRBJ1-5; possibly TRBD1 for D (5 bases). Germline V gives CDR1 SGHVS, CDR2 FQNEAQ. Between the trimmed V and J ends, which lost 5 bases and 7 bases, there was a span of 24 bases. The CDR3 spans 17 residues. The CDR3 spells CASSKRTERVGGQPQHF. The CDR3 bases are TGTGCCAGCAGCAAGCGGACGGAAAGGGTGGGGGGACAGCCCCAGCATTTT.

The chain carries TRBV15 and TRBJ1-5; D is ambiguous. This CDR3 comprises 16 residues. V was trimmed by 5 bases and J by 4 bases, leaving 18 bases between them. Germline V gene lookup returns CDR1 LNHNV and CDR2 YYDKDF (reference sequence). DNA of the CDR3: TGTGCCACCAGCCAACTCCGGGCCAGAGATAATCAGCCCCAGCATTTT. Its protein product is CATSQLRARDNQPQHF.

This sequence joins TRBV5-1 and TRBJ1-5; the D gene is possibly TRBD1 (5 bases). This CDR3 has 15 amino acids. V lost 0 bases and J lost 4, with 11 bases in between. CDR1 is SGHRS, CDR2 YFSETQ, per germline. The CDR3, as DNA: TGCGCCAGCAGCTTGGACGGGGAGGGGAATCAGCCCCAGCATTTT. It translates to CASSLDGEGNQPQHF.

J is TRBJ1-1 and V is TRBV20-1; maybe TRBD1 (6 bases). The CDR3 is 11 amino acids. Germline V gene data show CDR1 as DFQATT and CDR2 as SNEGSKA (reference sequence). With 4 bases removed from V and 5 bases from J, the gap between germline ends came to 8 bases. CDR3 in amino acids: CSATGATEAFF. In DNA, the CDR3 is TGCAGTGCTACAGGGGCTACTGAAGCTTTCTTT.

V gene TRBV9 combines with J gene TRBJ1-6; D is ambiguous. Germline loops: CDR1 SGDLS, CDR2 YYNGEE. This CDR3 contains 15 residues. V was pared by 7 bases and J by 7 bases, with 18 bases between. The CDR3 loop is CASAFGPLANSPLHF. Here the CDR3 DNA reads TGTGCCAGCGCTTTCGGTCCCCTGGCCAATTCACCCCTCCACTTT.

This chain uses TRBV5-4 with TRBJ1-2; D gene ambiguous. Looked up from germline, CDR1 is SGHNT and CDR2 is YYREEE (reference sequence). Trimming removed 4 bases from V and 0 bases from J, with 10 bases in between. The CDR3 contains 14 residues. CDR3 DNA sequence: TGTGCCAGCAGCCTAGGGCAGTCTAACTATGGCTACACCTTC. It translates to CASSLGQSNYGYTF.

CDR3 nucleotide sequence: TGTGCCAGTAGTATAGGAACCTCCGCGTTTGAGACCCAGTACTTC. The encoded protein is CASSIGTSAFETQYF. The chain carries TRBV19 and TRBJ2-5, with D unresolved. Germline loops: CDR1 LNHDA, CDR2 SQIVND (reference sequence). The V gene lost 1 base and the J gene lost 5 bases, with 14 bases spanning the gap. The CDR3 covers 15 residues.

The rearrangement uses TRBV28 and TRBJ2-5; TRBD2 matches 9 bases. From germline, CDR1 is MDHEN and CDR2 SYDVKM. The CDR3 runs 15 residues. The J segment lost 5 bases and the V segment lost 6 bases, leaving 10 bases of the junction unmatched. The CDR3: CASRTSGGRGETQYF. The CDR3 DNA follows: TGTGCCAGCAGAACGAGTGGCGGGAGGGGGGAGACCCAGTACTTC. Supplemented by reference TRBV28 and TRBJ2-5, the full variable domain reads DVKVTQSSRYLVKRTGEKVFLECVQDMDHENMFWYRQDPGLGLRLIYFSYDVKMKEKGDIPEGYSVSREKKERFSLILESASTNQTSMYLCASRTSGGRGETQYFGPGTRLLVL.

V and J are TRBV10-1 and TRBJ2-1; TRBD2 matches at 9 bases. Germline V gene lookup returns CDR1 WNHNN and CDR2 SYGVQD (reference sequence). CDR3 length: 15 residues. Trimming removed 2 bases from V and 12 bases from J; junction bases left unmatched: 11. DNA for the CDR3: TGCGCCAGCAGTGAGGATAGCGGGAGAGCGGGGATGCAGTTCTTC. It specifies CASSEDSGRAGMQFF.

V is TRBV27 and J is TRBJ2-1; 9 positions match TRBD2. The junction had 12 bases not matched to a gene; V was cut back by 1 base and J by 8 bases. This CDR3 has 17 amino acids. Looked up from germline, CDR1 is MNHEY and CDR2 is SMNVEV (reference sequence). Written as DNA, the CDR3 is TGTGCCAGCAGTTTATACCGACTAGCGGTCTCTGGGGATGAGCAGTTCTTC. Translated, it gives CASSLYRLAVSGDEQFF.

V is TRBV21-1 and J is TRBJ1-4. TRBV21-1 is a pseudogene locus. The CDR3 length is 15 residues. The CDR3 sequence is CASSKDLSTNEKLFF. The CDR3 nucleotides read TGTGCCAGCAGCAAAGACCTTTCAACTAATGAAAAACTGTTTTTT.

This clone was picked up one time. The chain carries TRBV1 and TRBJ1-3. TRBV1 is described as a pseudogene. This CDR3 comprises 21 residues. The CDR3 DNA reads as TGCACCAGCAGCCAAGATGGGGATAAGAAAAGGGAGGGAATCTCTGGAAACACCATATATTTT. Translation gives CTSSQDGDKKREGISGNTIYF.

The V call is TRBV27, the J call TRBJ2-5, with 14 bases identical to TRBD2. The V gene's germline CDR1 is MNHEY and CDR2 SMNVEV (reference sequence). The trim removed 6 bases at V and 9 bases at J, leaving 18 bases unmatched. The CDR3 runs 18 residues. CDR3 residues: CASRLRLAGGPEGGAQYF. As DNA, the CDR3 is TGTGCCAGCAGATTAAGACTAGCGGGAGGGCCTGAGGGGGGAGCCCAGTACTTC.

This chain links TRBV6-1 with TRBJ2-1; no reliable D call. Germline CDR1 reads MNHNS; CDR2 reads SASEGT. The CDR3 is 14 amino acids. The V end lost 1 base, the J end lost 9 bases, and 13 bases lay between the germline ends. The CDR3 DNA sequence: TGTGCCAGCAGTGAAGGGTATGCGGACGGTGAGCAGTTCTTC. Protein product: CASSEGYADGEQFF.

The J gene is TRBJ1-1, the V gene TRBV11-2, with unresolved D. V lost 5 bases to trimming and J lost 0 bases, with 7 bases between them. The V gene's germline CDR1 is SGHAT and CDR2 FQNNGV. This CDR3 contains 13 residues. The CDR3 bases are TGTGCCAGCAGCCCCCATTTGAACACTGAAGCTTTCTTT. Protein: CASSPHLNTEAFF.

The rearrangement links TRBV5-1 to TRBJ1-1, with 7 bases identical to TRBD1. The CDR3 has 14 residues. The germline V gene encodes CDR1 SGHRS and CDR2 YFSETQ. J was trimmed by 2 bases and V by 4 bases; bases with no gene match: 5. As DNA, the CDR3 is TGCGCCAGCAGCGCAGGGGGAGTAAACACTGAAGCTTTCTTT. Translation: CASSAGGVNTEAFF.

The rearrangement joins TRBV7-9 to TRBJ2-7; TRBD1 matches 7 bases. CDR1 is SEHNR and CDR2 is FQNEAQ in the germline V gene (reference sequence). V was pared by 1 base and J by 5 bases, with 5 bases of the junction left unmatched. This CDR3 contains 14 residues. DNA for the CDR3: TGTGCCAGCAGCTTAGTCGAGGGGGCGGACGAGCAGTACTTC. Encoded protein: CASSLVEGADEQYF.